The T cell receptor (beta chain) under discussion was sequenced for a study of T-cell reconstitution after alpha-beta-depleted transplantation in children. The study, taken as a whole, reports: After transplant, at about two months, alpha-beta T cells were reportedly derived from several hundred expanded graft clones.

Trimming took 0 bases from V and 2 from J; bases not matched to a gene: 1. This CDR3 is built from 15 residues. Germline V gives CDR1 SGHRS, CDR2 YFSETQ. In this sample, this clonotype turned up many times. Its antigen remains unknown. Unique molecular identifiers featured in how the TCRbeta library was prepared. TCRdb processed the PCR reads anew with MiXCR; each CDR3 protein has one entry. The table has approximately 290,000 distinct CDR3 sequences, 9.5% to 13% seen once. The sequence derives from a male patient between 2 and 15 years old who had a stem cell transplant for chronic granulomatous disease, so the T cells may come from the graft donor. This chain joins TRBV5-1 and TRBJ2-5, with 10 bases lining up with TRBD2. Sequenced material: peripheral blood, taken 180 days after TCRalphabeta/CD19-depleted stem cell transplant. The CDR3 region has the DNA TGCGCCAGCAGCTTGGAACTAGCGGGGCAAGAGACCCAGTACTTC. Translation gives CASSLELAGQETQYF.